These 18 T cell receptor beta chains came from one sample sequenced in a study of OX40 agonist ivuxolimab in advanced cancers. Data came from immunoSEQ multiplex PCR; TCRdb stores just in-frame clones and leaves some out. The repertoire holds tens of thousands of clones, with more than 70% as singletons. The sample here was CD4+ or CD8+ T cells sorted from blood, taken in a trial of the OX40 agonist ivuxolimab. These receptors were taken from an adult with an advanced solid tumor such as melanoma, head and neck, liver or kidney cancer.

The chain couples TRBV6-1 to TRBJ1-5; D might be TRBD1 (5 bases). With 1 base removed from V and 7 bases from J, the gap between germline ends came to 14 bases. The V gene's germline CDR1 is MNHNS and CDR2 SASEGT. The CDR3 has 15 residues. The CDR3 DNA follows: TGTGCCAGCAGTGAAGAATGGTCAGGGAACCAGCCCCAGCATTTT. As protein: CASSEEWSGNQPQHF.

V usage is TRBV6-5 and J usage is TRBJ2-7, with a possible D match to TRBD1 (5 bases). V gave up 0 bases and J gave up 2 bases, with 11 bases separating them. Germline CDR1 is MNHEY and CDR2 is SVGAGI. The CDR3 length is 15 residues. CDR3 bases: TGTGCCAGCAGTTACTCGTTGGCCAGGGCCTACGAGCAGTACTTC. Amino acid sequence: CASSYSLARAYEQYF.

CDR3 DNA: TGTGCCAGCTCATACAGAGACTGGGGGGGCACAGATACGCAGTATTTT. Protein: CASSYRDWGGTDTQYF. V usage is TRBV18 and J usage is TRBJ2-3; possibly TRBD2 for D (6 bases). Trimming took off 5 bases at V and 1 base at J, with 16 bases between the two ends. Germline-derived CDR1 and CDR2 are KGHSH and LQKENI. The CDR3 totals 16 residues.

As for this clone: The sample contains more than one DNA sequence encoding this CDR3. DNA of the CDR3: TGTGCCAGCAGTTTACTTACCGGGGAGCAGTACTTC. Translated, it gives CASSLLTGEQYF. The J gene is TRBJ2-7, the V gene TRBV28; D unresolved. Trimming left V 2 bases short and J 7 bases short, with 9 bases between. The CDR3 loop spans 12 amino acids. The germline CDR1 and CDR2 sequences are MDHEN and SYDVKM.

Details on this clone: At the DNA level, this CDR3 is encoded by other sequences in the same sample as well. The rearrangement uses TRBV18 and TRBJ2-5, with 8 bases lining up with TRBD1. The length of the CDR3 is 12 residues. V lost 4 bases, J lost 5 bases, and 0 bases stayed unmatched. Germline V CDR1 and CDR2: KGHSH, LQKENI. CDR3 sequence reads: CASSRDRETQYF. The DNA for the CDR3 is TGTGCCAGCTCACGGGACAGGGAGACCCAGTACTTC.

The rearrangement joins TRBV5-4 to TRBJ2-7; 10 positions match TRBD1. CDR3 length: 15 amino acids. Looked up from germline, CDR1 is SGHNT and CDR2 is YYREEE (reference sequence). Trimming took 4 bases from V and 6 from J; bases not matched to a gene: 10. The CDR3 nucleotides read TGTGCCAGCAGCGAGCCGGGACAGGGGTCCCTCGAGCAGTACTTC. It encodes CASSEPGQGSLEQYF.

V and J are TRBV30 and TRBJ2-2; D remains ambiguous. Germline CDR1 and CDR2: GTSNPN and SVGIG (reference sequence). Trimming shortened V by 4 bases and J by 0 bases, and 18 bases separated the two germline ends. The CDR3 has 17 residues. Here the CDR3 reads CAWTHPGAFSNTGELFF. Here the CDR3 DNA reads TGTGCCTGGACCCACCCCGGAGCATTTTCGAACACCGGGGAGCTGTTTTTT.

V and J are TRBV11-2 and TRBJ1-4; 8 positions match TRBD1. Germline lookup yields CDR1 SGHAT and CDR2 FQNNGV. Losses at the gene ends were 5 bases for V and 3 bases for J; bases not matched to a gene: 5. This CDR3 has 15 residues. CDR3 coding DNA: TGTGCCAGCAGCGGACGACAGGGGCCTAATGAAAAACTGTTTTTT. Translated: CASSGRQGPNEKLFF.

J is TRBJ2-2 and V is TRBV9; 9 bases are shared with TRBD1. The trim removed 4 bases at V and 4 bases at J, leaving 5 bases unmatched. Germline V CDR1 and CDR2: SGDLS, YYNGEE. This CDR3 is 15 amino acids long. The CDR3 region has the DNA TGTGCCAGCAGCTGGACAGGGGACAGCACCGGGGAGCTGTTTTTT. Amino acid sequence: CASSWTGDSTGELFF.

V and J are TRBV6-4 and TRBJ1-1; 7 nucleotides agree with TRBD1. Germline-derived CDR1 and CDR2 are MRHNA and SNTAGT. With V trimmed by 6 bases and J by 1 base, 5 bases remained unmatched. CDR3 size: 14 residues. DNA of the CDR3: TGTGCCAGCAGGAAGACAGGGACGAACACTGAAGCTTTCTTT. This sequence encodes CASRKTGTNTEAFF.

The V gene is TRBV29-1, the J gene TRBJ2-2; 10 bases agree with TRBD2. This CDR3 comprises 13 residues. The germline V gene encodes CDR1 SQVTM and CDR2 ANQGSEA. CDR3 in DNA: TGCAGTGCTAGCGGGGGGAACACCGGGGAGCTGTTTTTT. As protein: CSASGGNTGELFF.

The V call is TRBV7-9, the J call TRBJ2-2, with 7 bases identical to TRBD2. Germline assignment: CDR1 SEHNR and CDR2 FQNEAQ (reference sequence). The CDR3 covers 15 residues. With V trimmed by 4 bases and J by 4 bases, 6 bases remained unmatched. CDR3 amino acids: CASSSPGLRTGELFF. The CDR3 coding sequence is TGTGCCAGCAGCTCTCCGGGACTACGCACCGGGGAGCTGTTTTTT.

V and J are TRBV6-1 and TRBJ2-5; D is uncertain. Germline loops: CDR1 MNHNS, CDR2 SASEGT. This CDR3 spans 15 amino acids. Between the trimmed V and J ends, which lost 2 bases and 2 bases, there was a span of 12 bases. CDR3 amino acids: CASSEQSRLQETQYF. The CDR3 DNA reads TGTGCCAGCAGTGAACAGTCCAGATTACAAGAGACCCAGTACTTC.

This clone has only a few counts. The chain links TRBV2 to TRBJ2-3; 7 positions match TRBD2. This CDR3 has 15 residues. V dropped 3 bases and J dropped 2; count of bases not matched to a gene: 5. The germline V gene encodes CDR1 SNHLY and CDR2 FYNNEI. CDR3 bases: TGTGCCAGCAGTGAGGGTGCGGGAGCCACAGATACGCAGTATTTT. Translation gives CASSEGAGATDTQYF.

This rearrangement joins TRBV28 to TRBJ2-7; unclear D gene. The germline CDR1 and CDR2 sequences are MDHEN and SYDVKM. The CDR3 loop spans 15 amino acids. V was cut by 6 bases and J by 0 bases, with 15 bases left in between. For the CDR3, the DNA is TGTGCCAGCAGCCAGTTTGCCACAAGCTCCTACGAGCAGTACTTC. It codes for CASSQFATSSYEQYF.

CDR3 DNA sequence: TGCGCCAGCAGTGAGTCCTTGCTTCGGGGGACCCAGTACTTC. It codes for CASSESLLRGTQYF. The chain couples TRBV10-2 to TRBJ2-5, with a weak D call TRBD2 (5 bases). Trimming removed 0 bases at V and 7 bases at J, with 12 bases between. Germline assignment: CDR1 WSHSY and CDR2 SAAADI. The CDR3 has 14 amino acids.

The CDR3 nucleotides read TGTGCCAGCAGCCTCAACAGGGGAAGCTATGGCTACACCTTC. It specifies CASSLNRGSYGYTF. The chain uses TRBV5-6 and TRBJ1-2; TRBD1 aligns across 7 bases. The CDR3 loop spans 14 amino acids. V lost 4 bases and J lost 4; bases outside the gene matches: 7. Germline CDR1 is SGHDT and CDR2 is YYEEEE.

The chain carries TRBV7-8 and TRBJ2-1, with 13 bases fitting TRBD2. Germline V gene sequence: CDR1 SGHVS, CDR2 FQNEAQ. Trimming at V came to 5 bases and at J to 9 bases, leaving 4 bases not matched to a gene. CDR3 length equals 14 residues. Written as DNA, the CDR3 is TGTGCCAGCAGCGGACTAGCGGGGGAGGGTGAGCAGTTCTTC. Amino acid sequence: CASSGLAGEGEQFF.